This TCR beta chain was identified during a study of OX40 agonist ivuxolimab in advanced cancers. Study as a whole: Ivuxolimab, an antibody acting as an agonist of OX40 (CD134), was used to treat patients. Dose-escalation patients were diagnosed with hepatocellular carcinoma, melanoma, renal cell cancer or head and neck cancer.

TCRdb's table, derived via immunoSEQ multiplex PCR, lists solely in-frame clones and lacks some. Of around 60,000 clones listed, roughly nine tenths are singletons. On this clone itself: Its cognate antigen is unknown.

Overall study findings and caveats: More expanded clones were found, on average, in CD8+ than in CD4+ T cells. The investigators did not determine what antigen specificity the expanded peripheral T cells had.

The germline V gene has CDR1 SNHLY and CDR2 FYNNEI. The junction had 4 bases not matched to a gene; V was cut back by 0 bases and J by 11 bases. There are 13 residues in the CDR3. The sequencing used CD4+ or CD8+ T cells sorted from blood, collected in a trial of the OX40 agonist ivuxolimab. The TCR originated in an adult with an advanced solid tumor such as melanoma, head and neck, liver or kidney cancer. The V call is TRBV2, the J call TRBJ2-4; 7 bases map to TRBD1. CDR3 sequence reads: CASSEAGQAVQYF. The CDR3 nucleotides read TGTGCCAGCAGTGAAGCAGGACAGGCCGTTCAGTACTTC. The full variable domain, completed using reference TRBV2 and TRBJ2-4, is EPEVTQTPSHQVTQMGQEVILRCVPISNHLYFYWYRQILGQKVEFLVSFYNNEISEKSEIFDDQFSVERPDGSNFTLKIRSTKLEDSAMYFCASSEAGQAVQYFGAGTRLSVL.